This T cell receptor beta chain was observed in a study of CD8 T cells in ankylosing spondylitis. The germline V and J ends were trimmed by 4 bases and 2 bases, with 14 bases remaining between them. The V gene's germline CDR1 is SQVTM and CDR2 ANQGSEA. The CDR3 loop spans 15 amino acids. TCRdb re-analysed the 5' RACE reads in MiXCR, keeping a single row per CDR3 protein. The sample includes hundreds of thousands of distinct CDR3 sequences, 20% seen only once; the top ten take around 12%. This clonotype has ten or more counts. Source material: blood, either unsorted or a sorted T cell fraction (not recorded which). The rearrangement joins TRBV29-1 to TRBJ2-2; TRBD1 might be the D (6 bases). The TCR sequence derives from a male donor with ankylosing spondylitis or in good health (not recorded which). The CDR3 spells CSVAVPGVNTGELFF. Written as DNA, the CDR3 is TGCAGCGTTGCGGTCCCAGGGGTCAACACCGGGGAGCTGTTTTTT.